This passage covers 20 T cell receptor beta chains from one sample sequenced in a study of shared clonotypes between healthy human individuals (dated by TCRdb to about 2020). Libraries were made using the immunoSEQ multiplex PCR assay. TCRdb re-hosts the immuneACCESS table, in-frame sequences only. Its copies lack some clones; in the studies checked, an unresolved V gene accounts for under half of them, and the cause for the rest is not known. Here the sample has millions of clones; about 95% occur a single time. 0.85% to 1.3% of the sample belongs to the ten largest clones. For the CD8 naive samples, CD45RO-negative cells were positively selected for CCR7, yielding a CD45RA+CCR7+ population from which TemRA cells were excluded. Sequences were obtained from naive CD8+ T cells sorted from blood. According to the study, the label for this sample's cell subset or site signals: CD45RA+CCR7+. These receptors were collected from a man between 18 and 35 years old in good health.

Written as DNA, the CDR3 is TGTGCCAGCAGCTCCGACAGGGGGGCTAATGAAAAACTGTTTTTT. It specifies CASSSDRGANEKLFF. This sequence joins TRBV9 and TRBJ1-4, with 9 bases matching TRBD1. The germline gives CDR1 SGDLS, CDR2 YYNGEE. CDR3 length: 15 amino acids. The V segment lost 4 bases and the J segment 3 bases; nucleotides outside the gene matches: 4.

This chain links TRBV28 with TRBJ1-2; 9 bases map to TRBD1. The CDR3 sequence is 13 residues long. V was clipped by 8 bases and J by 8 bases; unmatched bases: 9. Germline CDR1 is MDHEN and CDR2 is SYDVKM. CDR3 residues: CASGGQGLEGYTF. The CDR3 DNA is TGTGCCAGCGGTGGACAGGGGCTTGAAGGCTACACCTTC.

The chain has TRBV4-1 and TRBJ2-7; 7 bases fit TRBD1. CDR1 and CDR2 (germline): MGHRA, YSYEKL. This CDR3 is built from 15 residues. V lost 3 bases and J lost 2; bases outside the gene matches: 7. The CDR3 DNA is TGCGCCAGCAGCCAGACAACCGGGACAGCCTACGAGCAGTACTTC. Translated, it gives CASSQTTGTAYEQYF.

About this clone itself: The same CDR3 can be traced to other DNA sequences in this sample. The CDR3 loop reads CASSYSGGSNQPQHF. CDR3 sequence (DNA): TGTGCCAGCAGTTACTCGGGGGGAAGCAATCAGCCCCAGCATTTT. The chain combines TRBV6-6 with TRBJ1-5; D may be TRBD1 (5 bases). The V gene's germline CDR1 is MNHNY and CDR2 SVGAGI (reference sequence). The ends were cut back, 0 bases at V and 1 base at J, with 7 bases in the middle. This CDR3 is 15 amino acids long.

J is TRBJ1-2 and V is TRBV9, with D perhaps TRBD1 (5 bases). The germline V gene has CDR1 SGDLS and CDR2 YYNGEE. V was cut by 4 bases and J by 4 bases, with 17 bases left in between. There are 15 residues in the CDR3. CDR3: CASSSEGESLYGYTF. For the CDR3, the DNA is TGTGCCAGCAGCTCAGAAGGGGAAAGTCTCTATGGCTACACCTTC.

V gene TRBV30 combines with J gene TRBJ1-5; a weak D match, TRBD1 (6 bases). This CDR3 spans 14 amino acids. CDR1 and CDR2 from the germline V gene are GTSNPN and SVGIG (reference sequence). V lost 2 bases to trimming and J lost 4 bases, with 12 bases between them. The CDR3 loop is CAWSRTAINQPQHF. For the CDR3, the DNA is TGTGCCTGGAGTAGGACAGCGATTAATCAGCCCCAGCATTTT.

A single count supports this clone. Other DNA sequences in the sample encode the same CDR3. J is TRBJ1-1 and V is TRBV9; D not certain. Germline-derived CDR1 and CDR2 are SGDLS and YYNGEE. The V and J ends lost 0 bases and 1 base respectively, with 7 bases between them. There are 14 residues in the CDR3. Here the CDR3 reads CASSVDGENTEAFF. CDR3 nucleotide sequence: TGTGCCAGCAGCGTAGACGGAGAGAACACTGAAGCTTTCTTT.

The genes are TRBV7-9 and TRBJ2-7, with 8 nucleotides matching TRBD1. Germline values: CDR1 SEHNR, CDR2 FQNEAQ (reference sequence). The J segment lost 4 bases and the V segment lost 4 bases, leaving 12 bases of the junction unmatched. This CDR3 is 16 amino acids long. The CDR3 coding sequence is TGTGCCAGCAGCTATAAGTCAACGCAGGGGGCTTACGAGCAGTACTTC. This codes for CASSYKSTQGAYEQYF. Complete variable domain (other parts from reference TRBV7-9 and TRBJ2-7): DTGVSQNPRHKITKRGQNVTFRCDPISEHNRLYWYRQTLGQGPEFLTYFQNEAQLEKSRLLSDRFSAERPKGSFSTLEIQRTEQGDSAMYLCASSYKSTQGAYEQYFGPGTRLTVT.

The J gene is TRBJ2-7, the V gene TRBV7-9; D ambiguous. This CDR3 region has 14 residues. CDR1 and CDR2 from the germline V gene are SEHNR and FQNEAQ (reference sequence). The V end was cut by 6 bases, the J end by 3 bases, with 15 bases between. The CDR3 here is CASRDGVKGYEQYF. The CDR3, as DNA: TGTGCCAGCAGGGACGGCGTTAAAGGCTACGAGCAGTACTTC.

In this sample, this clone turned up a few times. The V call is TRBV7-9, the J call TRBJ1-2; D is unclear. The V and J ends lost 5 bases and 2 bases respectively, with 9 bases between them. Per germline, CDR1 SEHNR and CDR2 FQNEAQ (reference sequence). The CDR3 extends over 13 amino acids. The chain's CDR3 is CASSETANYGYTF. In nucleotides, the CDR3 is TGTGCCAGCAGCGAAACAGCAAACTATGGCTACACCTTC.

The V and J genes are TRBV7-2 and TRBJ1-6, with D tentatively TRBD1 (5 bases). Germline assignment: CDR1 SGHTA and CDR2 FQGNSA. CDR3 size: 18 residues. Trimming took off 5 bases at V and 14 bases at J, with 31 bases between the two ends. CDR3 nucleotide sequence: TGTGCCAGCAGCGAAGCCATGATCGTGGGCAGGGTGAATATGGCCCTCCACTTT. This translates into CASSEAMIVGRVNMALHF.

As concerns this clone: The sample has other DNA sequences that encode this CDR3 too. The gene calls are TRBV27 and TRBJ2-7, with 9 positions matching TRBD2. The CDR3 has 13 residues. Unmatched junction bases numbered 2, after V lost 5 bases and J lost 3 bases. Germline CDR1 reads MNHEY; CDR2 reads SMNVEV (reference sequence). Here the CDR3 reads CASSLTSGYEQYF. CDR3 sequence (DNA): TGTGCCAGCAGTCTGACTAGCGGCTACGAGCAGTACTTC.

This sequence joins TRBV6-6 and TRBJ2-1; D is possibly TRBD2 (6 bases). With 2 bases removed from V and 7 bases from J, the gap between germline ends came to 15 bases. Per the germline V gene, CDR1 is MNHNY and CDR2 is SVGAGI (reference sequence). CDR3 length: 15 residues. CDR3 in DNA: TGTGCCAGCAGTTACCCCTCGGGACTGTCTAATGAGCAGTTCTTC. Translated: CASSYPSGLSNEQFF.

This chain links TRBV19 with TRBJ2-3; TRBD2 matches at 7 bases. The CDR3 contains 17 residues. The V gene end was trimmed by 3 bases and the J gene end by 3 bases; junction bases not matched to a gene: 12. Germline CDR1 is LNHDA and CDR2 is SQIVND (reference sequence). The chain's CDR3 is CASSISREGPMTDTQYF. Written as DNA, the CDR3 is TGTGCCAGTAGTATTTCCAGGGAGGGCCCGATGACAGATACGCAGTATTTT.

The chain employs TRBV7-2 and TRBJ2-2; 9 bases fit TRBD1. Germline V CDR1 and CDR2: SGHTA, FQGNSA. This CDR3 is built from 18 residues. V lost 4 bases, J lost 0 bases, and 9 bases stayed unmatched. The DNA of the CDR3 is TGTGCCAGCAGCTGGGAACAGGGGGCGCCGGCGAACACCGGGGAGCTGTTTTTT. This codes for CASSWEQGAPANTGELFF.

The V and J genes are TRBV6-5 and TRBJ2-1; no definite D call. Germline V gene data show CDR1 as MNHEY and CDR2 as SVGAGI. This CDR3 is 14 amino acids long. The V end lost 5 bases, the J end lost 8 bases, and 16 bases lay between the germline ends. In DNA form, the CDR3 reads TGTGCCAGCAGTATGACTGGGCCTATGGATGAGCAGTTCTTC. This encodes CASSMTGPMDEQFF.

Comments on this clone: Other DNA sequences in the same sample also yield this CDR3. This chain links TRBV9 with TRBJ2-2; D is undetermined. The CDR3 length is 12 residues. Trimming took off 4 bases at V and 4 bases at J, with 5 bases between the two ends. CDR1 and CDR2 (germline): SGDLS, YYNGEE. CDR3 amino acids: CASSSGTGELFF. CDR3 in DNA: TGTGCCAGCAGCTCTGGCACCGGGGAGCTGTTTTTT.

V and J are TRBV4-3 and TRBJ2-7; TRBD2 agrees at 9 bases. In germline, CDR1 is LGHNA, CDR2 YSLEER. The CDR3 has 13 residues. V trimming: 4 bases; J trimming: 6 bases; junction bases outside the gene matches: 4. In DNA form, the CDR3 reads TGCGCCAGCAGCCCTTCTAGCGGGACCGAGCAGTACTTC. Amino acid sequence: CASSPSSGTEQYF.

The chain carries TRBV7-2 and TRBJ1-5, with a tentative D call TRBD1 (6 bases). This CDR3 has 14 amino acids. V was clipped by 2 bases and J by 9 bases, with 14 bases between them. Germline loops: CDR1 SGHTA, CDR2 FQGNSA. For the CDR3, the DNA is TGTGCCAGCAGCTTAACGGACAGTTTTCCGCCCCAGCATTTT. Amino acids: CASSLTDSFPPQHF.

The chain is built from TRBV25-1 and TRBJ2-3, with 8 bases aligning to TRBD2. This CDR3 spans 16 amino acids. Germline V gene data show CDR1 as MGHDK and CDR2 as SYGVNS. V dropped 4 bases and J dropped 0; count of bases not matched to a gene: 6. The CDR3 protein is CASSGPSGSSTDTQYF. The CDR3 DNA reads as TGTGCCAGCAGTGGCCCTAGCGGGTCTAGCACAGATACGCAGTATTTT.